A single sample gave rise to the 2 T cell receptor beta chains below, sequenced in a study of T cells expressing NK-cell markers. For each CDR3 protein, TCRdb gives one entry from its re-call of the 5' RACE reads, without DNA. Its table records about 110,000 distinct CDR3 sequences. The source material was blood T cells: a sorted CD56 or NKG2C T cell subset, CD4+ or CD8+ T cells, or bulk PBMC T cells (not recorded which). These TCRs come from a woman between 18 and 75 years old in good health.

V usage is TRBV20-1 and J usage is TRBJ2-3. CDR1 and CDR2 from the germline V gene are DFQATT and SNEGSKA (reference sequence). CDR3 length: 15 amino acids. The chain's CDR3 is CSARVSGSNTDTQYF.

The rearrangement uses TRBV11-2 and TRBJ2-4; TCRdb's D call of TRBD1 is untestable without DNA. The CDR3 totals 13 residues. Germline V gene lookup returns CDR1 SGHAT and CDR2 FQNNGV. The CDR3 spells CASSFGARDIQYF.